The 23 T cell receptor beta chains below were found in one sample sequenced in a study of Ad26.COV2.S vaccination and SARS-CoV-2 variants. Noted treatment: over 15 received Ad26.COV2.S at low or high dose, single or two shots; roughly five received placebo; per-sample allocation not given. Material that was analyzed had been drawn on day 63 after the first vaccine or placebo injection. Assay: immunoSEQ multiplex PCR; the TCRdb copy retains only in-frame clones and omits some. The data show hundreds of thousands of clones, roughly nine tenths seen once. The sequences come from peripheral blood, collected in a trial of Ad26.COV2.S vaccine versus placebo. Source of these receptors: a person between 18 and 65 years old who received the Ad26.COV2.S COVID-19 vaccine or a placebo.

The gene calls are TRBV19 and TRBJ1-2; unclear D gene. V lost 3 bases to trimming and J lost 0 bases, with 14 bases between them. This CDR3 is built from 16 residues. Germline values: CDR1 LNHDA, CDR2 SQIVND (reference sequence). The CDR3 here is CASSMSATHPNYGYTF. The CDR3 bases are TGTGCCAGTAGTATGAGCGCCACTCATCCTAACTATGGCTACACCTTC.

This rearrangement joins TRBV5-1 to TRBJ1-1; 9 nucleotides match TRBD1. Germline V CDR1 and CDR2: SGHRS, YFSETQ. With 0 bases clipped from V and 10 bases from J, the junction kept 7 bases outside the gene matches. The CDR3 spans 14 residues. The CDR3 sequence is CASSLAVGQGLAFF. The CDR3 DNA reads TGCGCCAGCAGCTTGGCGGTGGGACAGGGCTTAGCTTTCTTT.

The V and J genes are TRBV5-1 and TRBJ2-3; 8 bases fit TRBD2. The CDR3 loop spans 14 amino acids. V lost 8 bases, J lost 0 bases, and 5 bases stayed unmatched. The germline V gene has CDR1 SGHRS and CDR2 YFSETQ. CDR3 sequence: CASGGTRSTDTQYF. Here the CDR3 DNA reads TGCGCCAGTGGCGGGACTAGAAGCACAGATACGCAGTATTTT.

This chain connects TRBV18 to TRBJ2-7, with 11 positions matching TRBD1. Germline assignment: CDR1 KGHSH and CDR2 LQKENI. The CDR3 sequence is 15 residues long. V trimming: 3 bases; J trimming: 2 bases; junction bases outside the gene matches: 3. The CDR3 reads CASSPGGQGAYEQYV. DNA of the CDR3: TGTGCCAGCTCACCGGGGGGACAGGGGGCCTACGAGCAGTACGTC.

This clone appeared a few times. The chain couples TRBV2 to TRBJ1-2; no clear D gene. The germline V and J ends were trimmed by 1 base and 4 bases, with 13 bases remaining between them. Per germline, CDR1 SNHLY and CDR2 FYNNEI. The CDR3 runs to 15 residues. This CDR3 reads CASSEGEGRTYGYTF. CDR3 coding DNA: TGTGCCAGCAGTGAAGGTGAAGGGCGGACCTATGGCTACACCTTC.

This chain links TRBV5-4 with TRBJ1-3; TRBD1 agrees at 8 bases. The germline CDR1 and CDR2 sequences are SGHNT and YYREEE (reference sequence). Germline trimming cut 4 bases from V and 6 bases from J; bases unmatched to any gene: 6. The length of the CDR3 is 14 residues. The CDR3, as DNA: TGTGCCAGCAGCCCGGACAGGGTTGTAAACACCATATATTTT. Translation gives CASSPDRVVNTIYF.

V is TRBV7-2 and J is TRBJ2-7, with a possible D match to TRBD2 (6 bases). Looked up from germline, CDR1 is SGHTA and CDR2 is FQGNSA. Trimming left V 2 bases short and J 2 bases short, with 22 bases between. CDR3 length equals 18 residues. The CDR3 here is CASSLLLSVSGSTYEQYF. CDR3 sequence (DNA): TGTGCCAGCAGCTTACTCCTGTCGGTTAGCGGAAGCACCTACGAGCAGTACTTC.

This clone appeared once. V and J are TRBV5-4 and TRBJ2-1; the D is unclear. Per germline, CDR1 SGHNT and CDR2 YYREEE (reference sequence). The CDR3 extends over 15 amino acids. V gave up 0 bases and J gave up 2 bases, with 9 bases separating them. The CDR3 nucleotides are TGTGCCAGCAGCTTGGCGGGCAGTACCTACAATGAGCAGTTCTTC. This translates into CASSLAGSTYNEQFF.

The chain joins TRBV5-1 to TRBJ2-2; the match to TRBD1 covers 8 bases. Germline V gene sequence: CDR1 SGHRS, CDR2 YFSETQ. This CDR3 spans 15 amino acids. The V and J ends lost 4 bases and 1 base, in that order; junction bases with no gene match: 3. The CDR3 loop reads CASSRTGMNTGELFF. CDR3 DNA sequence: TGCGCCAGCAGCCGGACAGGGATGAACACCGGGGAGCTGTTTTTT. Combining the CDR3 with reference TRBV5-1 and TRBJ2-2 gives the whole variable domain KAGVTQTPRYLIKTRGQQVTLSCSPISGHRSVSWYQQTPGQGLQFLFEYFSETQRNKGNFPGRFSGRQFSNSRSEMNVSTLELGDSALYLCASSRTGMNTGELFFGEGSRLTVL.

V is TRBV11-3 and J is TRBJ2-1, with D possibly matching TRBD2 (5 bases). The ends were cut back, 2 bases at V and 0 bases at J, with 8 bases in the middle. This CDR3 comprises 15 residues. Per the germline V gene, CDR1 is SGHNT and CDR2 is YENEEA. CDR3 DNA sequence: TGTGCCAGCAGCTTATACCGGGGCTCCTACAATGAGCAGTTCTTC. As protein: CASSLYRGSYNEQFF.

The V and J genes are TRBV7-8 and TRBJ2-3; 9 bases are a match to TRBD2. The CDR3 spans 17 residues. The ends lost 4 bases at V and 3 bases at J; junction bases unmatched: 11. The V gene's germline CDR1 is SGHVS and CDR2 FQNEAQ. In nucleotides, the CDR3 is TGTGCCAGCAGCTCTAAGATAGGGACTAGCTTAACAGATACGCAGTATTTT. The encoded protein is CASSSKIGTSLTDTQYF.

The CDR3 sequence: CASAKKVMNTEAFF. In DNA, the CDR3 is TGTGCCAGCGCAAAGAAAGTGATGAACACTGAAGCTTTCTTT. J is TRBJ1-1 and V is TRBV6-5; no clear D gene. Germline-derived CDR1 and CDR2 are MNHEY and SVGAGI. The V gene lost 8 bases and the J gene lost 0 bases, with 13 bases spanning the gap. The CDR3 consists of 14 residues.

The CDR3 nucleotides read TGTGCCAGCAGCCAATCCTTAGTCCATGAGCAGTTCTTC. This gives the protein CASSQSLVHEQFF. The gene calls are TRBV4-2 and TRBJ2-1; D is ambiguous. Trimming left V 2 bases short and J 8 bases short, with 10 bases between. The CDR3 extends over 13 amino acids. The germline V gene encodes CDR1 LGHNA and CDR2 YNFKEQ.

The chain links TRBV10-3 to TRBJ1-1; D may be TRBD1 (6 bases). Between the trimmed V and J ends, which lost 4 bases and 3 bases, there was a span of 15 bases. Germline loops: CDR1 ENHRY, CDR2 SYGVKD. The CDR3 totals 15 residues. CDR3 bases: TGTGCCATCAGTGGAACAGGGTTGGTGTACACTGAAGCTTTCTTT. Its translation: CAISGTGLVYTEAFF.

This sequence joins TRBV19 and TRBJ2-3; TRBD2 matches 7 bases. Germline V gene data show CDR1 as LNHDA and CDR2 as SQIVND (reference sequence). The CDR3 loop spans 16 amino acids. J gave up 5 bases and V 2 bases, and 10 bases lay outside the gene matches. This CDR3 reads CASSIRGAGAGDTQYF. CDR3 nucleotides: TGTGCCAGTAGTATAAGAGGGGCGGGAGCTGGAGATACGCAGTATTTT. Based on the CDR3 plus reference TRBV19 and TRBJ2-3, the full variable domain is DGGITQSPKYLFRKEGQNVTLSCEQNLNHDAMYWYRQDPGQGLRLIYYSQIVNDFQKGDIAEGYSVSREKKESFPLTVTSAQKNPTAFYLCASSIRGAGAGDTQYFGPGTRLTVL.

V and J are TRBV13 and TRBJ2-5; 7 nucleotides match TRBD1. CDR3 length: 16 amino acids. Germline assignment: CDR1 PRHDT and CDR2 FYEKMQ (reference sequence). The V segment lost 4 bases and the J segment 1 base; nucleotides outside the gene matches: 9. CDR3 loop: CASSWTGRNAQETQYF. The CDR3 DNA follows: TGTGCCAGCAGCTGGACAGGACGCAATGCCCAAGAGACCCAGTACTTC.

V is TRBV28 and J is TRBJ2-5; TRBD1 matches 7 bases. V was clipped by 5 bases and J by 4 bases; unmatched bases: 13. The germline V gene has CDR1 MDHEN and CDR2 SYDVKM. The CDR3 runs to 16 residues. In DNA form, the CDR3 reads TGTGCCAGCAGTAGCCAGGGGGTAGGTAGTGGAGAGACCCAGTACTTC. Translating gives CASSSQGVGSGETQYF.

The chain uses TRBV3-1 (or the pseudogene TRBV3-2) and TRBJ2-7, with TRBD1 identical over 9 bases. The CDR3 is 14 amino acids. The germline V gene has CDR1 LGHDT and CDR2 YNNKEL (reference sequence). The V segment lost 4 bases and the J segment 5 bases; nucleotides outside the gene matches: 6. As DNA, the CDR3 is TGTGCCAGCAGCCCCGGGACAGGGCCCGACGAGCAGTACTTC. This codes for CASSPGTGPDEQYF.

This chain links TRBV2 with TRBJ1-5, with D uncertain. The V end lost 1 base, the J end lost 0 bases, and 10 bases lay between the germline ends. The germline CDR1 and CDR2 sequences are SNHLY and FYNNEI. The CDR3 length is 16 residues. The CDR3 protein is CASSEDLILSNQPQHF. CDR3 sequence (DNA): TGTGCCAGCAGTGAAGATCTGATTCTTAGCAATCAGCCCCAGCATTTT. The full variable domain, with the rest looked up from reference TRBV2 and TRBJ1-5, is EPEVTQTPSHQVTQMGQEVILRCVPISNHLYFYWYRQILGQKVEFLVSFYNNEISEKSEIFDDQFSVERPDGSNFTLKIRSTKLEDSAMYFCASSEDLILSNQPQHFGDGTRLSIL.

V and J are TRBV11-2 and TRBJ2-2, with D possibly being TRBD1 or TRBD2 (5 bases each). Trimming pared 1 base from V and 8 bases from J, leaving 14 bases between. The germline gives CDR1 SGHAT, CDR2 FQNNGV. The CDR3 runs 15 residues. CDR3: CASSLAFQGGGELFF. In DNA, the CDR3 is TGTGCCAGCAGCTTAGCTTTCCAGGGCGGGGGGGAGCTGTTTTTT.

J is TRBJ2-7 and V is TRBV6-2 or TRBV6-3; TRBD1 might be the D (6 bases). CDR1 is MNHEY, CDR2 SVGEGT, per germline. The CDR3 totals 14 residues. The V end lost 6 bases, the J end lost 3 bases, and 15 bases lay between the germline ends. CDR3: CASSPPGQIYEQYF. The CDR3 DNA reads as TGTGCCAGCAGCCCCCCCGGACAGATCTACGAGCAGTACTTC.

This rearrangement joins TRBV6-2 or TRBV6-3 to TRBJ2-7; the D gene is possibly TRBD2 (6 bases). V was pared by 6 bases and J by 6 bases, with 15 bases between. The V gene's germline CDR1 is MNHEY and CDR2 SVGEGT. This CDR3 spans 13 amino acids. The DNA of the CDR3 is TGTGCCAGCAGCCGGGACTCACTAACCGAGCAGTACTTC. Translating gives CASSRDSLTEQYF.

The rearrangement links TRBV6-5 to TRBJ1-6; D not resolved. This CDR3 has 14 amino acids. V lost 5 bases to trimming and J lost 4 bases, with 9 bases between them. Germline V gives CDR1 MNHEY, CDR2 SVGAGI. CDR3 sequence (DNA): TGTGCCAGCAGTCCCGGGTTTTATAATTCACCCCTCCACTTT. It codes for CASSPGFYNSPLHF.